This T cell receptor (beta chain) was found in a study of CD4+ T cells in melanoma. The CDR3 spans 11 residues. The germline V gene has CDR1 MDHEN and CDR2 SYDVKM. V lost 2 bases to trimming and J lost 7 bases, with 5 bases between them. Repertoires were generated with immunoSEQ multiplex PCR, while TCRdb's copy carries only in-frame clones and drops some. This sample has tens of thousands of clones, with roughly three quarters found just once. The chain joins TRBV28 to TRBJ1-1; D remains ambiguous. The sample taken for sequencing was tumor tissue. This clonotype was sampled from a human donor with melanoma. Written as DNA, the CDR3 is TGTGCCAGCAGTTTAATAGATGAAGCTTTCTTT. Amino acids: CASSLIDEAFF. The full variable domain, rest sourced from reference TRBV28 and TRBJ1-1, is DVKVTQSSRYLVKRTGEKVFLECVQDMDHENMFWYRQDPGLGLRLIYFSYDVKMKEKGDIPEGYSVSREKKERFSLILESASTNQTSMYLCASSLIDEAFFGQGTRLTVV.